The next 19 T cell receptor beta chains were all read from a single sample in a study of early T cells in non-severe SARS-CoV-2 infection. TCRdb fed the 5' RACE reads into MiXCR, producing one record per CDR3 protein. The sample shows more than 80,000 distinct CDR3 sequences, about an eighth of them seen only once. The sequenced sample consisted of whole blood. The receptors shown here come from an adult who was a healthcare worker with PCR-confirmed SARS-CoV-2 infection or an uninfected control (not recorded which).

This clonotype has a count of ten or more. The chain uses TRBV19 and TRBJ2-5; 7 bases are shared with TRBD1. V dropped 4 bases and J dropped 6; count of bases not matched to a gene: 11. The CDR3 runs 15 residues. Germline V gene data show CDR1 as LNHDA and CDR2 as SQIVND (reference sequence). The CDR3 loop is CASSSRDSPRKTQYF. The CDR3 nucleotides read TGTGCCAGTAGTAGCCGGGACAGCCCCAGGAAGACCCAGTACTTC.

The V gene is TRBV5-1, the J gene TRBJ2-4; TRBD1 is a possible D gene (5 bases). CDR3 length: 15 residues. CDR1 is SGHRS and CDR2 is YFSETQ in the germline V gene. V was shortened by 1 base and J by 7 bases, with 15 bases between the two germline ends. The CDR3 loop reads CASSLLGRAGNIQYF. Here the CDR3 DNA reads TGCGCCAGCAGCTTGTTGGGCAGGGCTGGGAACATTCAGTACTTC.

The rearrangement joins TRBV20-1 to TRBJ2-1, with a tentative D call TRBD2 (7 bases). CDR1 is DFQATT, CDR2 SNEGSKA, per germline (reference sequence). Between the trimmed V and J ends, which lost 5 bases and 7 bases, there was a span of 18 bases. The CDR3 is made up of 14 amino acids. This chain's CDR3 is CSALRGASQNEQFF. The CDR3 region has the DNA TGCAGTGCTCTCCGGGGGGCTTCGCAGAATGAGCAGTTCTTC.

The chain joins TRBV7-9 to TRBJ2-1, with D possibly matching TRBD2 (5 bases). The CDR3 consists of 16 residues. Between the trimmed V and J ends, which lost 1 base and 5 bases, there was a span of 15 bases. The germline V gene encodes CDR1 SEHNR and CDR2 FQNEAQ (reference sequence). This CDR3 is CASSLVARTLNNEQFF. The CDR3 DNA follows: TGTGCCAGCAGCTTAGTAGCGAGGACTCTCAACAATGAGCAGTTCTTC.

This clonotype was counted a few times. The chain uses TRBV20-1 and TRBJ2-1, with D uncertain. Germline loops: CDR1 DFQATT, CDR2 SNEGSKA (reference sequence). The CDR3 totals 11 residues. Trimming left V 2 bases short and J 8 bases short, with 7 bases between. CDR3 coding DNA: TGCAGTGCTAGACCTTCCTATGAGCAGTTCTTC. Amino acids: CSARPSYEQFF.

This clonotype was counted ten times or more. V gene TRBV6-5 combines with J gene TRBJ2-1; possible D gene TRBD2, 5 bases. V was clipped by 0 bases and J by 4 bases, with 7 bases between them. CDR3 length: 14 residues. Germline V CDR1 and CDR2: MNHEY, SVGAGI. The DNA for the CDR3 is TGTGCCAGCAGTTACTCAACGGGGTACAATGAGCAGTTCTTC. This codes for CASSYSTGYNEQFF.

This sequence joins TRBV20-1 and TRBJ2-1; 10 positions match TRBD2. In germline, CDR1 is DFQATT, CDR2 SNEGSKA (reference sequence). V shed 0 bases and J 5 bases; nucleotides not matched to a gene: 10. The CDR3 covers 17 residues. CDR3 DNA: TGCAGTGCTAGAGATTTCCGAACTAGCGGGATTAACAATGAGCAGTTCTTC. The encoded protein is CSARDFRTSGINNEQFF.

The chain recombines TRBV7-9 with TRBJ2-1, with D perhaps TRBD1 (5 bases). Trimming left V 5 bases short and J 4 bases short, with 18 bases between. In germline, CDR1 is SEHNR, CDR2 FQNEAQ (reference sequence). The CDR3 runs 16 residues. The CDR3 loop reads CASSTGKGISYNEQFF. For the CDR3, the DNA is TGTGCCAGCAGCACGGGCAAGGGGATCTCGTACAATGAGCAGTTCTTC.

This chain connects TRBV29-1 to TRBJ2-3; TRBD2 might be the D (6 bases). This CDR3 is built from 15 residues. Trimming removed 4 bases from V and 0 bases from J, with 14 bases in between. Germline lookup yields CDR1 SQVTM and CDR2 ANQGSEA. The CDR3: CSVGGRPSSTDTQYF. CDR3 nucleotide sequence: TGCAGCGTTGGGGGGAGGCCCTCTAGCACAGATACGCAGTATTTT.

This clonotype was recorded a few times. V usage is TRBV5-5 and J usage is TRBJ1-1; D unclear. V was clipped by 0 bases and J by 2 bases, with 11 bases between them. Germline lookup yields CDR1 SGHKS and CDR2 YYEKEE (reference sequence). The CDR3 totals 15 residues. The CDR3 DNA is TGTGCCAGCAGCTTGGGTGACGGGGTAAACACTGAAGCTTTCTTT. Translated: CASSLGDGVNTEAFF.

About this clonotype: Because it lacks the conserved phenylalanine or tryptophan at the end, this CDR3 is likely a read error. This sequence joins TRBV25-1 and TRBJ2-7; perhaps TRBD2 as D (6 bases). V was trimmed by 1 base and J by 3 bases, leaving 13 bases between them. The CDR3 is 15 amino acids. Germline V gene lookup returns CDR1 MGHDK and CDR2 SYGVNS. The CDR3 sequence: CASSESRETYYEQYY. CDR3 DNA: TGTGCCAGCAGTGAATCCCGGGAGACTTACTACGAGCAGTACTAC.

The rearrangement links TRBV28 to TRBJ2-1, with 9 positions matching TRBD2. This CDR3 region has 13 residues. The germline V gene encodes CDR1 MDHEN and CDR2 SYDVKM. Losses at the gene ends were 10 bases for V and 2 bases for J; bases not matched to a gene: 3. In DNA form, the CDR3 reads TGTGCCATTCGCGGGAGGGCCTACAATGAGCAGTTCTTC. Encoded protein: CAIRGRAYNEQFF.

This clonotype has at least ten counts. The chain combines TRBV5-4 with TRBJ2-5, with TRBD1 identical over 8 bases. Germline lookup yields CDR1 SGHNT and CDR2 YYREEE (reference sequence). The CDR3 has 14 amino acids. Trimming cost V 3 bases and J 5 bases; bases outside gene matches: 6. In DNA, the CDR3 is TGTGCCAGCAGCTCCTGGACAGGGATGGAGACCCAGTACTTC. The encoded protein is CASSSWTGMETQYF.

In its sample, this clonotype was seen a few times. The CDR3 bases are TGTGCCAGCAGCTTTTACAACACAGATACGCAGTATTTT. Its protein is CASSFYNTDTQYF. The chain carries TRBV5-5 and TRBJ2-3; D uncertain. Germline V gives CDR1 SGHKS, CDR2 YYEKEE (reference sequence). The CDR3 extends over 13 amino acids. Trimming took off 2 bases at V and 2 bases at J, with 6 bases between the two ends. The variable domain in full, with the rest retrieved from reference TRBV5-5 and TRBJ2-3, is DAGVTQSPTHLIKTRGQQVTLRCSPISGHKSVSWYQQVLGQGPQFIFQYYEKEERGRGNFPDRFSARQFPNYSSELNVNALLLGDSALYLCASSFYNTDTQYFGPGTRLTVL.

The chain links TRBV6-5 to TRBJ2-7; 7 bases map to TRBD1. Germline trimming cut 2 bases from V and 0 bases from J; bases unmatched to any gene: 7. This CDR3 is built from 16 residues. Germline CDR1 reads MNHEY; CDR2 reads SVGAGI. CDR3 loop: CASSYTGQTSSYEQYF. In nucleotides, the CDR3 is TGTGCCAGCAGTTACACGGGACAGACGAGCTCCTACGAGCAGTACTTC.

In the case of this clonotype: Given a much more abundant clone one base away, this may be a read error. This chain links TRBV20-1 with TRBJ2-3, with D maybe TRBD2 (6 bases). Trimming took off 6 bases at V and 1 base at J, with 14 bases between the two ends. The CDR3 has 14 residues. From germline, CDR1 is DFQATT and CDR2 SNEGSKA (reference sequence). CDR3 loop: CSALARGGTDTQYF. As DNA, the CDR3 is TGCAGTGCGCTAGCGAGAGGAGGCACAGATACGCAGTATTTT.

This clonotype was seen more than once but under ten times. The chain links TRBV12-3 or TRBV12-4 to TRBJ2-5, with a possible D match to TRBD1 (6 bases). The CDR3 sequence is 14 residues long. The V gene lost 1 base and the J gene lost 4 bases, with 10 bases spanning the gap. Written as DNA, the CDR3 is TGTGCCAGCAGTTTAGACAGGGTAATAGAGACCCAGTACTTC. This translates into CASSLDRVIETQYF.

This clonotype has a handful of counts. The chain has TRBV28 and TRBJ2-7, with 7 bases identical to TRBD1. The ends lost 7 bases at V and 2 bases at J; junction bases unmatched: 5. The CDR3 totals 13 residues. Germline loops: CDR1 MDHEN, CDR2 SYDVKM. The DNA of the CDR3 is TGTGCCAGCAAGGGGGCAGGGGCCTACGAGCAGTACTTC. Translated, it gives CASKGAGAYEQYF.

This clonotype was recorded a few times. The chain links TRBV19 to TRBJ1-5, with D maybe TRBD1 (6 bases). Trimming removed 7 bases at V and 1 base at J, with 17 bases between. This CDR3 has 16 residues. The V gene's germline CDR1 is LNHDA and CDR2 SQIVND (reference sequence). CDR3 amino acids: CASNPTGFGSNQPQHF. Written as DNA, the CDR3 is TGTGCCAGTAACCCGACAGGATTCGGGAGCAATCAGCCCCAGCATTTT.